Listed below are T cell receptor beta chains from one sample, sequenced in a study of blood T cell repertoires in COVID-19. The repertoire was sequenced with immunoSEQ multiplex PCR; TCRdb's copy has only in-frame clones and lacks some. The sample includes some 180,000 clones, more than 65% of them seen just once. Sequenced input: peripheral blood. These receptors originate from a human donor in a cohort sampled during active COVID-19. Both conserved end residues are part of each CDR3. D genes are given only for firm matches. Only part of the rows carry a size: once, few, many, or a class if the clone is expanded.

TRBV3-1/TRBV3-2,NA,TRBD2,TRBJ2-3,TGTGCCAGCAGCCAAGCCCCTAGCGGGATAGCAGATACGCAGTATTTT,CASSQAPSGIADTQYF
TRBV15,once,NA,TRBJ1-1,TGTGCCACCAAAGTAGGGGGGAACACTGAAGCTTTCTTT,CATKVGGNTEAFF
TRBV19,once,TRBD1,TRBJ1-6,TGTGCCAGTAGTATAGTTCCCGGGACAGGGGAGAAACCCCTCCACTTT,CASSIVPGTGEKPLHF
TRBV19,NA,NA,TRBJ1-1,TGTGCCAGTAGCCCTATCACAGGTATGAACACTGAAGCTTTCTTT,CASSPITGMNTEAFF
TRBV24-1,NA,TRBD1,TRBJ1-6,TGTGCCACAGACAGGGGGGACAATTCACCCCTCCACTTT,CATDRGDNSPLHF
TRBV19,NA,NA,TRBJ1-1,TGTGCCAGTAGTATGGGGGGGTATGAAGCTTTCTTT,CASSMGGYEAFF
TRBV7-2,NA,TRBD1,TRBJ1-1,TGTGCCAGCAGCCACCGGGGGACAGCAAAAATGAACACTGAAGCTTTCTTT,CASSHRGTAKMNTEAFF
TRBV6-5,NA,TRBD1,TRBJ2-7,TGTGCCAGCAGACCCGACAGGGGGCTAGGCGAGCAGTACTTC,CASRPDRGLGEQYF
TRBV4-1,NA,TRBD2,TRBJ2-7,TGCGCCAGCAGCCCCAGTATAGCGGGATCTCAGAACGAGCAGTACTTC,CASSPSIAGSQNEQYF
TRBV30,NA,TRBD1,TRBJ1-2,TGTGCCTGGAGTGTAGGAGGGGGCAGGGGCTATGGCTACACCTTC,CAWSVGGGRGYGYTF
TRBV2,NA,TRBD1,TRBJ2-7,TGTGCCAGCAGAGCTCGACAGGGGGCCTCCTACGAGCAGTACTTC,CASRARQGASYEQYF
TRBV6-2/TRBV6-3,NA,NA,TRBJ2-7,TGTGCCAGCAGTAGAGGGTCACCCTACGAGCAGTACTTC,CASSRGSPYEQYF
TRBV7-2,NA,TRBD2,TRBJ2-5,TGTGCCAGCAGCCACGGTCTAGCGGGAGAGACCCAGTACTTC,CASSHGLAGETQYF
TRBV28,NA,NA,TRBJ2-7,TGTGCCAGCAGCTCCGACAGGGACTCCCAGAACCGCTACGAGCAGTACTTC,CASSSDRDSQNRYEQYF